This T cell receptor beta chain was sequenced in a study of post-analysis software for immune sequencing data. Study-level findings and limits: There were several TRBV segments more frequent in patients than controls, and TRBV5-6, TRBV5-1 and TRBV20-1 were among them. Controls had significantly higher normalized Chao1 diversity than multiple sclerosis patients.

cDNA libraries of TCR beta carried unique molecular identifiers. Some 500,000 cDNA molecules were obtained per 1 to 10 million input T cells. MiXCR, run by TCRdb on the PCR reads, gives a single entry per CDR3 protein. The sample yields 750,000 to 950,000 distinct CDR3 sequences, roughly 50% seen once. Trimming took off 1 base at V and 11 bases at J, with 17 bases between the two ends. The CDR3 consists of 14 residues. Of note for this clonotype: No antigen is known for it.

This chain links TRBV12-3 or TRBV12-4 with TRBJ2-5; D possibly uses TRBD1 or TRBD2 (5 bases each). The origin of this receptor is a girl between 10 and 17 years old with multiple sclerosis. Sequenced input: blood. CDR3 in amino acids: CASSLDFPSREQYF. The CDR3 DNA reads TGTGCCAGCAGTTTAGACTTCCCGAGCAGGGAGCAGTACTTC.